Detailed here is one T cell receptor beta chain. The antigen is unknown. The data were obtained in a study of T cell responses to AZD1222 COVID-19 vaccine. Study-level results: Distributed over spike, vaccine-associated CD4 TCRs predominated at 160-218 and 743-854.

The assay was immunoSEQ multiplex PCR, and TCRdb's table has in-frame clones only and misses some. Altogether some 120,000 clones are present, 85% to 95% being singletons, with the ten largest covering approximately 3.1%. The receptor was derived from an adult in good health. Here the sequenced sample was peripheral blood, taken on day 0 of AZD1222 vaccination.

The CDR3 bases are TGTGCCAGCGCAGGGGTCGGGCATGAGCAGTTCTTC. It specifies CASAGVGHEQFF. This rearrangement joins TRBV18 to TRBJ2-1, with D possibly TRBD1 on 6 matching bases. Trimming took 8 bases from V and 8 from J, leaving 13 bases between them. CDR3 length equals 12 residues. Germline CDR1 is KGHSH and CDR2 is LQKENI.